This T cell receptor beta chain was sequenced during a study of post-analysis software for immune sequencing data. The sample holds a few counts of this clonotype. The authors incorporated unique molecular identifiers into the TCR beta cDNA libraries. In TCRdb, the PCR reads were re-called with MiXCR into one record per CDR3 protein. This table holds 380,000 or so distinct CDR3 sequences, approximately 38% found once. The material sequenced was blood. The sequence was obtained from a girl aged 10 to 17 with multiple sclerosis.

CDR3 amino acids: CASARGSTGNRETQYF. The CDR3 coding sequence is TGTGCCAGCGCCCGAGGCTCTACAGGGAACCGGGAGACCCAGTACTTC. The chain has TRBV6-5 and TRBJ2-5; TRBD1 might be the D (6 bases). Trimming stripped 8 bases from V and 5 bases from J, with 24 bases between. The CDR3 has 16 amino acids. CDR1 and CDR2 (germline): MNHEY, SVGAGI.